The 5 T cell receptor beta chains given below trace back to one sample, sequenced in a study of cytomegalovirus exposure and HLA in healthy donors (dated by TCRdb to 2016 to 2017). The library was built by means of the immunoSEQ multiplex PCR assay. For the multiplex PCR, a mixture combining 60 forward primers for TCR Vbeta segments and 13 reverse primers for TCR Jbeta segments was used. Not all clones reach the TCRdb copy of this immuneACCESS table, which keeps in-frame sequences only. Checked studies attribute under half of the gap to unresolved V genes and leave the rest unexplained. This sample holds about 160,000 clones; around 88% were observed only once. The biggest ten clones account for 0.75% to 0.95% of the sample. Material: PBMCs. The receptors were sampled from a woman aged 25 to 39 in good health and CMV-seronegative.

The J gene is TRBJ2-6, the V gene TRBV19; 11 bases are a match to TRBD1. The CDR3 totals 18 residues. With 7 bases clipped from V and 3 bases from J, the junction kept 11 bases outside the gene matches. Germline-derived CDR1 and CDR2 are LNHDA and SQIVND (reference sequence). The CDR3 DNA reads TGTGCCAGTACCCTAGGGACAGGGGGTTTGGGTGGGGCCAACGTCCTGACTTTC. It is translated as CASTLGTGGLGGANVLTF.

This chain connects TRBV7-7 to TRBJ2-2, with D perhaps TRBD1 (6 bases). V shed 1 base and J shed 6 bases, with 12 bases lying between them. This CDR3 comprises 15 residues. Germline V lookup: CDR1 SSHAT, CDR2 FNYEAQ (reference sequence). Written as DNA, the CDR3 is TGTGCCAGCAGCTTAGGTGCAGGGGTGGCCGGGGAGCTGTTTTTT. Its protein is CASSLGAGVAGELFF.

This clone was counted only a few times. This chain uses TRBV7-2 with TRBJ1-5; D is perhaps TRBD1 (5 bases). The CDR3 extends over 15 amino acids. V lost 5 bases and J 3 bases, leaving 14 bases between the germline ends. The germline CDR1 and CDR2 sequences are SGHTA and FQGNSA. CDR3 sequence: CASSPVGQLNQPQHF. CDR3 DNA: TGTGCCAGCAGCCCAGTCGGACAACTCAATCAGCCCCAGCATTTT.

The CDR3 protein is CASSTQTRGYYTF. The CDR3 coding sequence is TGTGCCAGTAGCACCCAAACCCGGGGTTACTACACCTTC. This chain connects TRBV19 to TRBJ1-2; D is unresolved. This CDR3 contains 13 residues. Trimming stripped 6 bases from V and 10 bases from J, with 18 bases between. Germline loops: CDR1 LNHDA, CDR2 SQIVND (reference sequence).

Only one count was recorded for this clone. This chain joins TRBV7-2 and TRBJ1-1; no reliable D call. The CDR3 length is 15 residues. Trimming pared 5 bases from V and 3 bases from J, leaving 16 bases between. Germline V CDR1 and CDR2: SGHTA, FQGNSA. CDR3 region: CASSLDPGRDTEAFF. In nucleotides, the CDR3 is TGTGCCAGCAGCCTCGATCCGGGGAGAGACACTGAAGCTTTCTTT.